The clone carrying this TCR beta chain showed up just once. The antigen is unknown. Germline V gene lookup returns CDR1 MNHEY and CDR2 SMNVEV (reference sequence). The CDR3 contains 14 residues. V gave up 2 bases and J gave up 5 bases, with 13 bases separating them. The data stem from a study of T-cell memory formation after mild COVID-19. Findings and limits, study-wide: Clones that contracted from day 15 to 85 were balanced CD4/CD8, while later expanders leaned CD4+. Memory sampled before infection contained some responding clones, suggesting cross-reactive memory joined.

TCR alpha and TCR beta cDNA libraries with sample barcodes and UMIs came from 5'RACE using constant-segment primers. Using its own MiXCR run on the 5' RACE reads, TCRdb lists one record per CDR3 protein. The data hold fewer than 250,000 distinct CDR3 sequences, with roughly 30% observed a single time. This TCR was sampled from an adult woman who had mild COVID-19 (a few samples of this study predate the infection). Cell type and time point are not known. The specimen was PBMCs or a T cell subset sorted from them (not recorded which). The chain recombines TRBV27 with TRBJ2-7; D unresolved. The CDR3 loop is CASSLNGYEDEQYF. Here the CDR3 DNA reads TGTGCCAGCAGTTTAAATGGGTATGAGGACGAGCAGTACTTC.